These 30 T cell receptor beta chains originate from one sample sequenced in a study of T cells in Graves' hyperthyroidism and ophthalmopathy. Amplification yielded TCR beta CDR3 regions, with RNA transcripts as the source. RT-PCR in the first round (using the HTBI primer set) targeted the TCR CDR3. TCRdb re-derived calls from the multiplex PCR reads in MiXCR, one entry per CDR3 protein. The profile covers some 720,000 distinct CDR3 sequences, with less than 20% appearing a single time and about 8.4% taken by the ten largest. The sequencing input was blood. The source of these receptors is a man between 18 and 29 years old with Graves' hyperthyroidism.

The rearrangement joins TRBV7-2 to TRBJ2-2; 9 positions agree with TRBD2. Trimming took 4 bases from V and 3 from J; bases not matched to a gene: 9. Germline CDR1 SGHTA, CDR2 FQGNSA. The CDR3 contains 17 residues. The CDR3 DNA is TGTGCCAGCAGCTCACCCCGACTAGCGGCGTACACCGGGGAGCTGTTTTTT. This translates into CASSSPRLAAYTGELFF.

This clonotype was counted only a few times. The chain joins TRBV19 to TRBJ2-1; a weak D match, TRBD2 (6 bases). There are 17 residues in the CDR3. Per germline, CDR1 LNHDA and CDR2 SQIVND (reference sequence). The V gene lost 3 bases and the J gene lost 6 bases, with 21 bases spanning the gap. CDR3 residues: CASSILGTGVLVNEQFF. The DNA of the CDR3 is TGTGCCAGTAGTATTCTGGGGACTGGGGTATTAGTCAATGAGCAGTTCTTC.

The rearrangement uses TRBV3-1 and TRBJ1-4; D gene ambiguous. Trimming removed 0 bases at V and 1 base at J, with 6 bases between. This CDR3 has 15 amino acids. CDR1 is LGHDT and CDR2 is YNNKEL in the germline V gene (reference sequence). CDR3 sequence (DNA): TGTGCCAGCAGCCAAGATGAGGGAACTAATGAAAAACTGTTTTTT. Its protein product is CASSQDEGTNEKLFF.

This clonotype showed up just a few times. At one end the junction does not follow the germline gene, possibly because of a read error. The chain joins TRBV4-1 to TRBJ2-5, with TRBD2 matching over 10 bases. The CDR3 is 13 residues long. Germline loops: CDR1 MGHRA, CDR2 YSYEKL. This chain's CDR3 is CASSQEWTSGRNF. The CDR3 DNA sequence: TGCGCCAGCAGCCAAGAGTGGACTAGCGGTCGGAACTTC.

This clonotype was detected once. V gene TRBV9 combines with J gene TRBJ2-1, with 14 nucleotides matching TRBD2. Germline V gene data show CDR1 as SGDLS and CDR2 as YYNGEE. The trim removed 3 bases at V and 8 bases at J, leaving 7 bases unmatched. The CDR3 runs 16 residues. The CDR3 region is CASSGRTSGRLDEQFF. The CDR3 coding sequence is TGTGCCAGCAGCGGAAGGACTAGCGGGAGGTTGGATGAGCAGTTCTTC.

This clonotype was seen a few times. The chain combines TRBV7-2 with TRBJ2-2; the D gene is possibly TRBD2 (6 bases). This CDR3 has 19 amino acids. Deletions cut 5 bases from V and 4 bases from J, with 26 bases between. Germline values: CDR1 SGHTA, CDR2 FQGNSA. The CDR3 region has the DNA TGTGCCAGCAGCAGATTGGGCCCCTCCATCGCGGGATTCACCGGGGAGCTGTTTTTT. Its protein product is CASSRLGPSIAGFTGELFF. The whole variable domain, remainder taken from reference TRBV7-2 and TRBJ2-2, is GAGVSQSPSNKVTEKGKDVELRCDPISGHTALYWYRQSLGQGLEFLIYFQGNSAPDKSGLPSDRFSAERTGGSVSTLTIQRTQQEDSAVYLCASSRLGPSIAGFTGELFFGEGSRLTVL.

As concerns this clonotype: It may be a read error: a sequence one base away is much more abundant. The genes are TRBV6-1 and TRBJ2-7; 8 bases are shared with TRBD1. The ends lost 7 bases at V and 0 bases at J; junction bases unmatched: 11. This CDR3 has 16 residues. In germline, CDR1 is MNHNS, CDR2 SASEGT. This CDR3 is CASIPQAQGASYEQYF. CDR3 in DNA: TGTGCCAGCATTCCCCAGGCGCAGGGGGCCTCCTACGAGCAGTACTTC.

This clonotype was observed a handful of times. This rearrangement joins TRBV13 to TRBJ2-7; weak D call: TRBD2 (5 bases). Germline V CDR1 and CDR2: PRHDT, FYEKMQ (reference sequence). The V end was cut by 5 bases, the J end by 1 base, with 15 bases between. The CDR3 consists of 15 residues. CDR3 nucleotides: TGTGCCAGCAGCCACGAGGGCGGTGGGTCCTACGAGCAGTACTTC. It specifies CASSHEGGGSYEQYF.

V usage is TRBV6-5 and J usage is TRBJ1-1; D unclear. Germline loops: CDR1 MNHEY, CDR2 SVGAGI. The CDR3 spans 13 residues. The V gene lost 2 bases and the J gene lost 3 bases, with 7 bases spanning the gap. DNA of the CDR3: TGTGCCAGCAGTTACAACTCGGACACTGAAGCTTTCTTT. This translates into CASSYNSDTEAFF.

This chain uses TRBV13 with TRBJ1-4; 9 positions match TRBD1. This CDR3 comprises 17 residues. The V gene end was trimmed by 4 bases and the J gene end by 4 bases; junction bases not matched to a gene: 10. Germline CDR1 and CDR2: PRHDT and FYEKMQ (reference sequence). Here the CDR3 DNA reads TGTGCCAGCAGCTCCTGGACAGGGGCAGCTTTTAATGAAAAACTGTTTTTT. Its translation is CASSSWTGAAFNEKLFF.

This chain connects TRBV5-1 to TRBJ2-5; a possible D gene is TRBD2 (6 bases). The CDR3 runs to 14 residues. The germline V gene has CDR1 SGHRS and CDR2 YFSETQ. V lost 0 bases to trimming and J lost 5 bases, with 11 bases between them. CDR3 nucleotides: TGCGCCAGCAGCTTGGGACTAGAAGGGGAGACCCAGTACTTC. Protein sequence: CASSLGLEGETQYF.

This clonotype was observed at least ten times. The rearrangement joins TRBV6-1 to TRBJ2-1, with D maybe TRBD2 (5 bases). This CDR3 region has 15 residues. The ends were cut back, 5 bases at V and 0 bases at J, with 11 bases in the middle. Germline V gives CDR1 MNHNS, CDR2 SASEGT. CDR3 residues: CASSSHGISYNEQFF. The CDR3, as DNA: TGTGCCAGCAGTAGTCACGGGATCTCCTACAATGAGCAGTTCTTC.

The CDR3 here is CASSLGLAGEGGNEQFF. The DNA of the CDR3 is TGTGCCAGCAGCTTGGGGCTAGCGGGAGAAGGGGGCAATGAGCAGTTCTTC. V gene TRBV5-5 combines with J gene TRBJ2-1, with 10 nucleotides matching TRBD2. The germline CDR1 and CDR2 sequences are SGHKS and YYEKEE (reference sequence). The CDR3 runs 17 residues. Trimming at V came to 0 bases and at J to 6 bases, leaving 9 bases not matched to a gene.

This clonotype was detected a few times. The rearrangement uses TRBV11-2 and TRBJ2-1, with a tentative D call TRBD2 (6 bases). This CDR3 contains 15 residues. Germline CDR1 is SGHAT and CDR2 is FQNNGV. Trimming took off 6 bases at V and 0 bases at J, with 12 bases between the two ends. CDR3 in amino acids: CASRSSESSYNEQFF. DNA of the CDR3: TGTGCCAGCAGGTCTAGCGAGAGCTCCTACAATGAGCAGTTCTTC.

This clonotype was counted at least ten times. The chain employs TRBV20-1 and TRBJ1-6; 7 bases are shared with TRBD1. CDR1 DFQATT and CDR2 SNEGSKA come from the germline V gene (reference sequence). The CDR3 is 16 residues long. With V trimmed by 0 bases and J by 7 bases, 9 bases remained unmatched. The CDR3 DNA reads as TGCAGTGCTAGAGACGCCCGGGCAGGGGGAAATTCACCCCTCCACTTT. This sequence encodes CSARDARAGGNSPLHF.

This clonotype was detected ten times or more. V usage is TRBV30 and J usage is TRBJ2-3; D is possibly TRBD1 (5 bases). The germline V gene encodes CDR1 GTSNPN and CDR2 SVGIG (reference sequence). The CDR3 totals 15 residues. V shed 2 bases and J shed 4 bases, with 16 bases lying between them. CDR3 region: CAWSHSISRADTQYF. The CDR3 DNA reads TGTGCCTGGAGTCATAGTATCAGCAGGGCAGATACGCAGTATTTT.

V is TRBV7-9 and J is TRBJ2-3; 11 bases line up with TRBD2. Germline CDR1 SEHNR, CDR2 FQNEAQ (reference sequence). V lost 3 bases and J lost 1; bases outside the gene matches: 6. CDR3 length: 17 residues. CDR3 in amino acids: CASSLLASGRRTDTQYF. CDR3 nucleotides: TGTGCCAGCAGCTTGCTGGCTAGCGGGAGGCGCACAGATACGCAGTATTTT.

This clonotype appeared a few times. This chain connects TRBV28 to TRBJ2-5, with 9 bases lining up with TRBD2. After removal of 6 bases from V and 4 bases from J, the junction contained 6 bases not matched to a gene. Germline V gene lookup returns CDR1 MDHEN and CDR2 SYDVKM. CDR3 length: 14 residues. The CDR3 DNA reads TGTGCCAGCAGGTATACAGCGGGAGGAGAGACCCAGTACTTC. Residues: CASRYTAGGETQYF.

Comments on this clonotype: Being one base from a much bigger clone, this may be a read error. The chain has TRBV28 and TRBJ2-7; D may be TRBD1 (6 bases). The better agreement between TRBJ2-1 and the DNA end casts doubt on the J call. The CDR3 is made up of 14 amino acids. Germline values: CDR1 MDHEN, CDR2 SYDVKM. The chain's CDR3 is CASRFRGSPYEQFF. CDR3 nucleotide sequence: TGTGCCAGCAGGTTTAGGGGGAGTCCCTACGAGCAGTTCTTC.

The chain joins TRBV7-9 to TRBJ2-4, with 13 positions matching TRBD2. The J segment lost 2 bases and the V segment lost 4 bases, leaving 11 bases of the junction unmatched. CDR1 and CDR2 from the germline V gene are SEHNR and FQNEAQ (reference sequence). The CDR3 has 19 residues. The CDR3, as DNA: TGTGCCAGCAGCTGGACGAAAACTAGCGGGAGGGTCACCAAAAACATTCAGTACTTC. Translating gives CASSWTKTSGRVTKNIQYF.

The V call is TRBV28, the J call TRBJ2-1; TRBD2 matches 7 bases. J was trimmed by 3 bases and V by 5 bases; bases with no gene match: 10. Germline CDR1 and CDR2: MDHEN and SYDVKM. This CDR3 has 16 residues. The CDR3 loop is CASSPRGSGIYNEQFF. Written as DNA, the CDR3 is TGTGCCAGCAGTCCTCGGGGGAGCGGGATCTACAATGAGCAGTTCTTC.

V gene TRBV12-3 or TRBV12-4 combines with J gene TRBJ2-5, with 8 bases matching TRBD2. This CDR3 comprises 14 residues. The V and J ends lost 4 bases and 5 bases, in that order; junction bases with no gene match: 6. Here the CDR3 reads CASSYRGGQETQYF. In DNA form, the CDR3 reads TGTGCCAGCAGTTACCGGGGGGGCCAGGAGACCCAGTACTTC.

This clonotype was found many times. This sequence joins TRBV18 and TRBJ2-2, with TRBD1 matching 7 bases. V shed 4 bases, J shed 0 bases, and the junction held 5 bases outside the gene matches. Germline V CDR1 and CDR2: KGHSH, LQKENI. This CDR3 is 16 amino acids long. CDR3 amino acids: CASSRTGTANTGELFF. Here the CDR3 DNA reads TGTGCCAGCTCACGCACCGGGACAGCGAACACCGGGGAGCTGTTTTTT.

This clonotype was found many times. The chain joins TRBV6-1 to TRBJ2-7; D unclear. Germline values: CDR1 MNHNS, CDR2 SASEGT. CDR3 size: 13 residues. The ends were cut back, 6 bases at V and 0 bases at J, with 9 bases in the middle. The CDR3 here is CASSSSASYEQYF. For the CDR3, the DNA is TGTGCCAGCAGCTCTTCAGCCTCCTACGAGCAGTACTTC.

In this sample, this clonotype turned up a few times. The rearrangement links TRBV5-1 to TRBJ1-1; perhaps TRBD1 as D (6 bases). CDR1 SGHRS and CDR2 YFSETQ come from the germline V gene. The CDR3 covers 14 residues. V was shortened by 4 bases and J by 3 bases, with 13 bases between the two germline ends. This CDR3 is CASSPGQPHTEAFF. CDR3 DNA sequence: TGCGCCAGCAGCCCGGGACAACCCCACACTGAAGCTTTCTTT.

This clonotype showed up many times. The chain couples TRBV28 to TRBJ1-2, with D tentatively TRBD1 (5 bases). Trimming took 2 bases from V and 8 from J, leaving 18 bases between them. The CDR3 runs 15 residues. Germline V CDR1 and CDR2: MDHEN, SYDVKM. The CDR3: CASSLGGVAMEGYTF. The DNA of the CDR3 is TGTGCCAGCAGTTTAGGGGGGGTGGCTATGGAGGGCTACACCTTC.

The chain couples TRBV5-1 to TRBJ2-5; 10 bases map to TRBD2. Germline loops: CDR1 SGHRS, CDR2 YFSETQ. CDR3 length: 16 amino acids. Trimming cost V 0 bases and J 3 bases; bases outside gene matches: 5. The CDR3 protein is CASSLAPAGGEETQYF. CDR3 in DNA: TGCGCCAGCAGCTTGGCCCCAGCGGGAGGGGAAGAGACCCAGTACTTC.

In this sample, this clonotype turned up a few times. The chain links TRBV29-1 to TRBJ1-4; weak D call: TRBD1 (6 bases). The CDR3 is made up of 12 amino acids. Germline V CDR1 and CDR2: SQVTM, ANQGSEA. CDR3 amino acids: CSGQKDNEKLFF. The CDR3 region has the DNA TGCAGTGGACAGAAAGATAATGAAAAACTGTTTTTT.

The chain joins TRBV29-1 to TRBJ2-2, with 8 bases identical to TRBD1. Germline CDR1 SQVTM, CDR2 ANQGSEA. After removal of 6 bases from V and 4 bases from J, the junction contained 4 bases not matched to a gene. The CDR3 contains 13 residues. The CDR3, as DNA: TGCAGCGTAACTACAGGGGGCACCGGGGAGCTGTTTTTT. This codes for CSVTTGGTGELFF.

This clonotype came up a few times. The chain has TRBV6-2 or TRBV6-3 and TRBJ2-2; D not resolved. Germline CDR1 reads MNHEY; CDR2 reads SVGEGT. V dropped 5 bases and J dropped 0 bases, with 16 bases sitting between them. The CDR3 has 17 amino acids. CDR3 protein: CASSPLGPHANTGELFF. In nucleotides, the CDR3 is TGTGCCAGCAGTCCCCTCGGACCTCACGCGAACACCGGGGAGCTGTTTTTT.